This T cell receptor beta chain was identified in a study of T cell responses to AZD1222 COVID-19 vaccine (dated by TCRdb to the early 2020s). Study-wide context: AZD1222 recipients with second doses at about 4 weeks or about 12 weeks were pooled, because spike-specific TCR depth and breadth did not differ between schedules. TCR sequencing was performed for about 240 trial participants, of whom around 210 were given two doses of AZD1222 and 26 were given two doses of MenACWY control vaccine. Trial participants were enrolled by age into subgroups of 18-55, 56-69 and 70-plus years, and around 140, 26 and 57 TCR-sequenced participants, respectively, were included in these subgroups.

A remark on this clone: Its antigen remains undetermined. No base-level quality is on record; no much larger clone is a single base apart.

CDR3 length: 14 amino acids, cysteine to phenylalanine. Just the 42-base CDR3 DNA is kept, in frame starting at base 1. The junction shows trimming of 6 bases on V and 9 bases on J, and the gene matches do not reach 7 bases of it. CDR1 LGHNT and CDR2 FRNRAP were looked up in the germline V gene. The CDR3 regions of human TCRbeta chains were analyzed by immunosequencing. Concerning the study's data processing: TCRs in the repertoires were compared against a reference library of SARS-CoV-2-specific TCRs that had been generated with the MIRA antigen-specificity platform. Breadth was defined as the fraction of unique TCRs that were SARS-CoV-2-associated, and depth was defined as the fraction of total T cells that were SARS-CoV-2-associated. Using the MIRA data, each spike-specific TCR was mapped to the spike region that the TCR reacts to and placed in a CD4 or CD8 class. Log10-transformed breadth and depth values were compared by one-way ANOVA with Sidak's multiple comparisons tests. The clones in this table, taken by TCRdb from immuneACCESS, are in-frame only. Not every clone is retained; where verified, under half of the shortfall comes from an unresolved V gene, and the cause of the rest is unknown. V and J calls and clone size come straight from that table; D and trimming were deduced from the DNA. This sample has roughly 180,000 clones in its table, and roughly 94% of those were observed once. Of the sample, approximately 0.64% falls within the top ten clones.

Results the study describes overall, beyond this receptor: Reportedly, almost half of the unique spike-specific TCRs recognized epitopes lying outside the regions that are mutated in the B.1.351 and B.1.1.7 variants. Most participants were white British and females outnumbered males, and the authors suggested that clonal diversity may have been underestimated. A significant rise in spike-specific TCR breadth and depth was observed after two AZD1222 doses relative to day 0 and relative to MenACWY recipients. Conclusions about previously exposed vaccinees are limited because only 5 or 6 AZD1222 recipients were SARS-CoV-2 seropositive at baseline. Vaccine-associated CD4 TCRs spanned the whole spike protein, with dominant responses in regions 160-218 and 743-854. Because no day 14 peak-response samples were available, the repertoires could be characterized only after the peak T cell response. In the small 56-69-year group, the increase in depth fell short of significance, most likely because of low power.

The time point label, as the study defines it: baseline before first vaccination. The vaccinee samples were drawn from two UK trials, COV001 and COV002, one of which was a single-blind randomized controlled phase 2/3 trial testing AZD1222 (ChAdOx1 nCoV-19) in healthy adults. Trial participant PBMC samples were collected at day 0 and day 28 after the second dose for TCRbeta chain sequencing. The receptor comes from an adult in good health. The specimen was peripheral blood, collected on day 0 of AZD1222 vaccination. The rearranged segments are TRBV12-5 and TRBJ1-6; 8 central bases correspond to TRBD1. This receptor has the CDR3 CASGPTGESSPLHF. The DNA sequence reads TGTGCTAGTGGCCCGACAGGGGAAAGTTCACCCCTCCACTTT.